This T cell receptor (beta chain) was documented in a study of T cells after yellow fever vaccination. The wider study: Preparation used SMART-Seq v4 Ultra Low Input for the low-cell-number fractions.

The V gene end was trimmed by 4 bases and the J gene end by 6 bases; junction bases not matched to a gene: 7. The CDR3 totals 17 residues. Germline assignment: CDR1 MNHEY and CDR2 SVGEGT. In its sample, this clonotype is medium-sized. Study results and limitations: High-abundance clonotypes from the bulk population could contaminate FACS-sorted repertoires.

5'RACE template switching generated TCR cDNA, adding a universal primer site and UMIs. MiXCR, applied by TCRdb to the 5' RACE reads, yields one record per CDR3 protein. Among fewer than 20,000 distinct CDR3 sequences, approximately 4% were seen once, and the ten largest hold over 0.4%. This sequence was found in a man under 40 who received the YFV17D yellow fever vaccine. The specimen comprised PBMCs, either bulk or a sorted T-cell subset (CD4+, CD8+, memory, or dextramer-sorted; not recorded which), sampled 15 days after the yellow fever booster vaccination. The chain joins TRBV6-2 or TRBV6-3 to TRBJ2-4, with TRBD2 matching 15 bases. CDR3 DNA: TGTGCCAGCAGTTTCAAGCCGGGACTAGCGGGAGGAAACATTCAGTACTTC. Protein product: CASSFKPGLAGGNIQYF.